These T cell receptor beta chains were read from a single sample in a study of human T cells and chemical hapten exposure. Each CDR3 protein gets one entry after TCRdb re-called the RACE reads with MiXCR. The sample includes tens of thousands of distinct CDR3 sequences, around 10% seen only once; the top ten take 1.5% to 2.5%. The sample was whole blood, taken in connection with sensitization to the hapten diphenylcyclopropenone (DPC). The origin of the receptors is a woman in her forties with alopecia areata. Some clones in this sample may be carry-over from other donors' samples. CDR3s include the opening cysteine and the closing phenylalanine or tryptophan. A D gene is named only where the DNA matches it firmly. The listing skips clone size in some rows; elsewhere it reads once, few, many or a size class.

d_gene	abundance	v_gene	len	j_gene	CDR3nt	CDR3aa
-	-	TRBV6-5	16	TRBJ2-1	TGTGCCAGCAGTTACGATACCGGGACCGCTGAGAATGAGCAGTTCTTC	CASSYDTGTAENEQFF
-	-	TRBV3-1	15	TRBJ2-4	TGTGCCAGCAGCCAAGATCTGGTAGCCAAAAACATTCAGTACTTC	CASSQDLVAKNIQYF
TRBD1	many	TRBV10-2	14	TRBJ1-5	TGCGCCAGCAGTGAGGGAGGGGGCGGTCAGCCCCAGCATTTT	CASSEGGGGQPQHF
-	many	TRBV29-1	13	TRBJ1-1	TGCAGCACTAAGTTCAGGGAGAACACTGAAGCTTTCTTT	CSTKFRENTEAFF
-	medium-sized	TRBV2	13	TRBJ2-1	TGTGCCAGCACGGGGGTCCCCTACAATGAGCAGTTCTTC	CASTGVPYNEQFF
TRBD2	many	TRBV7-2	15	TRBJ2-2	TGTGCCAGCAGCCTGACTAGCGGACAGACCGGGGAGCTGTTTTTT	CASSLTSGQTGELFF
-	many	TRBV6-2/TRBV6-3	13	TRBJ2-1	TGTGCCAGCAAACTGAGCTCCTACAATGAGCAGTTCTTC	CASKLSSYNEQFF
-	-	TRBV29-1	14	TRBJ2-1	TGCAGCGTTGGCCGAGGGGGGTTTAACAATGAGCAGTTCTTC	CSVGRGGFNNEQFF
TRBD1	many	TRBV19	14	TRBJ2-7	TGTGCCAGTACCCGCCGGGACAGACCCTACGAGCAGTACTTC	CASTRRDRPYEQYF
-	many	TRBV11-3	16	TRBJ2-1	TGTGCCAGCAGCCCGAGGGGCCTTAGCTCCTACAATGAGCAGTTCTTC	CASSPRGLSSYNEQFF
-	many	TRBV27	15	TRBJ1-4	TGTGCCAGCAGCCCCACTCCTGCCCTGAATGAAAAACTGTTTTTT	CASSPTPALNEKLFF